This T cell receptor beta chain stems from a study of tumor-infiltrating lymphocytes in primary liver carcinoma. In the study overall: About 3.65 to 7.13 million productive TCRbeta reads were obtained from the samples, with similar numbers across tissue types.

Broader study findings: Tumor region pairs outstripped tumor-adjacent and tumor-blood pairs in overlap. Merely some 7-25% of top clones spanned all five tumor regions.

This CDR3 has 15 amino acids. Germline CDR1 is SQVTM and CDR2 is ANQGSEA. About this clonotype itself: Its antigen is unknown.

From around 500 ng of total RNA, TCR beta-specific cDNA was reverse-transcribed using a constant-region primer. Three rounds of nested multiplex PCR with slightly modified ARM-PCR produced TCR beta libraries. A C-beta reverse primer was combined with TRBV1-TRBV30 forward primers in the first two PCR rounds, and each round had roughly 11 cycles. TCRdb reprocessed the multiplex PCR reads via MiXCR and lists one record per CDR3 protein. The sample contains approximately 190,000 distinct CDR3 sequences, approximately 86% of which appear only once. From unsorted bulk tissue weighing about 18-30 mg, DNA and RNA were co-extracted.

J is TRBJ2-2 and V is TRBV29-1; 10 nucleotides match TRBD2. Sequencing was performed on tumor tissue from primary liver carcinoma. This receptor was taken from a man in his forties with primary liver carcinoma and hepatitis B virus infection. The CDR3 DNA is TGCAGTTTTGGGACTAGCGCGGCAAACACCGGGGAGCTGTTTTTT. It yields the protein CSFGTSAANTGELFF.